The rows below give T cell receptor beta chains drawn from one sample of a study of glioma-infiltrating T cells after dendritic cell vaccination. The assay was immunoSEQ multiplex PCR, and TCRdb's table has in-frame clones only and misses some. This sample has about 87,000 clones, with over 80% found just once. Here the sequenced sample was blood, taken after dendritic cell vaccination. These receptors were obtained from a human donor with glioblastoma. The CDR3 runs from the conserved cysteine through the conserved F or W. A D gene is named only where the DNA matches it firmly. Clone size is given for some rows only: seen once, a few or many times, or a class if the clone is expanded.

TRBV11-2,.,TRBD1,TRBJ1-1,TGTGCCAGCAGCTTGGGGGACAGCTTCACTGAAGCTTTCTTT,CASSLGDSFTEAFF
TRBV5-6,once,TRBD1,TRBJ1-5,TGTGCCAGCAGCTTAACGGGACAGCGATATCAGCCCCAGCATTTT,CASSLTGQRYQPQHF
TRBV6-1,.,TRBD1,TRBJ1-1,TGTGCCAGCAGGGCGAGGACAGGGGGGACTGAAGCTTTCTTT,CASRARTGGTEAFF
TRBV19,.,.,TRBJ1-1,TGTGCCAGTAGTACCGCGGCGGAGAAAGGCACTGAAGCTTTCTTT,CASSTAAEKGTEAFF
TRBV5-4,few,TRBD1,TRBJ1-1,TGTGCCAGCAGCTTGACAGGGGAGGACACTGAAGCTTTCTTT,CASSLTGEDTEAFF
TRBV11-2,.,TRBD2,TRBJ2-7,TGTGCCAGCAGCTTAGATGGGAGGGGTTGGGACGAGCAGTACTTC,CASSLDGRGWDEQYF
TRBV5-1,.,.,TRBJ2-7,TGCGCCAGCAGCTTGGGTAACTACGAGCAGTACTTC,CASSLGNYEQYF
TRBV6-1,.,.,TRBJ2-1,TGTGCCAGCACCCAATCCTACAATGAGCAGTTCTTC,CASTQSYNEQFF
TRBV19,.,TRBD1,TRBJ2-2,TGTGCCAGTAGTATAAGACAGGGTATAACCGGGGAGCTGTTTTTT,CASSIRQGITGELFF
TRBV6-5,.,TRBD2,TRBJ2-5,TGTGCCAGCAGTGGCGGACTAGCTGGGGAGACCCAGTACTTC,CASSGGLAGETQYF
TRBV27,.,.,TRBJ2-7,TGTGCCAGCAGTTTAAGCAACATGGCGGGGGAGCAGTACTTC,CASSLSNMAGEQYF
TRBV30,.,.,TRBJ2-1,TGTGCCTGGAGTGTCCGGCCGTCGGGTGAGCAGTTCTTC,CAWSVRPSGEQFF
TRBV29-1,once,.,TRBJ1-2,TGCAGCGTTGAAGATAGGAAGGTTGGGGGCGCGGAGGGCTACACCTTC,CSVEDRKVGGAEGYTF
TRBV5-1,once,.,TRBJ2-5,TGCGCCAGCAGCTCTGGGGGGGCCGGAGAGACCCAGTACTTC,CASSSGGAGETQYF
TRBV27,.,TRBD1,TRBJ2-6,TGTGCCAGCAGTTCCCAGACAGGGCTTAGCTCTGGGGCCAACGTCCTGACTTTC,CASSSQTGLSSGANVLTF
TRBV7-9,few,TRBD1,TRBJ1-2,TGTGCCAGCAGCTACGGACAGGGTTGGGTCTATGGCTACACCTTC,CASSYGQGWVYGYTF
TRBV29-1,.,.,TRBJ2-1,TGCAGCGCCGGACAGAAAACCTACAATGAGCAGTTCTTC,CSAGQKTYNEQFF
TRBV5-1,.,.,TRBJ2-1,TGCGCCAGCAGCTTGGGAAGCCCGTTAAATGAGCAGTTCTTC,CASSLGSPLNEQFF
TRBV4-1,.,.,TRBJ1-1,TGCGCCAGCAAGAGGGAGGCTTCGGGCACTGAAGCTTTCTTT,CASKREASGTEAFF
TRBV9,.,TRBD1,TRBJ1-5,TGTGCCAGCAGTAAAACGGGACAGAAGAATCAGCCCCAGCATTTT,CASSKTGQKNQPQHF
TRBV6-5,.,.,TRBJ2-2,TGTGCCAGCAAAAGAAGAGGGAACACCGGGGAGCTGTTTTTT,CASKRRGNTGELFF
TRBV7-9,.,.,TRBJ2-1,TGTGCCAGCAGCTTAACGACTAGATCGTTAGACAATGAGCAGTTCTTC,CASSLTTRSLDNEQFF
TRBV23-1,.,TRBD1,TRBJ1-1,TGCGCCAGCAGTCAGGGCAGGGGGGACACTGAAGCTTTCTTT,CASSQGRGDTEAFF
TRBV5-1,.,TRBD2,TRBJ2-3,TGCGCCAGCAGCCCTAGGACTAGCGGGGGTGAAGATACGCAGTATTTT,CASSPRTSGGEDTQYF
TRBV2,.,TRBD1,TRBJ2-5,TGTGCCAGCAGATGGGACAGGGGAGAAGAGACCCAGTACTTC,CASRWDRGEETQYF
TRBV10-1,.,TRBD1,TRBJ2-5,TGCGCCAGCAGTGGCCCACAGGGGGCGATGGTTGAAGAGACCCAGTACTTC,CASSGPQGAMVEETQYF
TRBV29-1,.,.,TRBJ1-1,TGCAGCGTTGAGCGGGTGTTGAACACTGAAGCTTTCTTT,CSVERVLNTEAFF
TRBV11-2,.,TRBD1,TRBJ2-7,TGTGCCAGCAGCTCAACACTGACAGGGAACCTCTACGAGCAGTACTTC,CASSSTLTGNLYEQYF
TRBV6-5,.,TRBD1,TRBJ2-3,TGTGCCAGCAGTTATGTGACAGGGCGCACAGATACGCAGTATTTT,CASSYVTGRTDTQYF
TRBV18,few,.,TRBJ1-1,TGTGCCAGCTCACCCAGGGTGGAAGGCACTGAAGCTTTCTTT,CASSPRVEGTEAFF
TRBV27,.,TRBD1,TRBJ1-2,TGTGCCAGCAGGGGGACAGTGAACTATGGCTACACCTTC,CASRGTVNYGYTF
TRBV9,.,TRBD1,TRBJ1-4,TGTGCCAGCAGCGCCGGGACAGTAAATGAAAAACTGTTTTTT,CASSAGTVNEKLFF
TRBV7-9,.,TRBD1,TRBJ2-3,TGTGCCAGCAGCTCGGACAGGGACACAGATACGCAGTATTTT,CASSSDRDTDTQYF
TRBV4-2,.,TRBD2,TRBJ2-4,TGTGCCAGCAGCCAAGATAGCGGGGGCCAAAACATTCAGTACTTC,CASSQDSGGQNIQYF
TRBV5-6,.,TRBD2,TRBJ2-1,TGTGCCAGCAGCTTGTGGACTAGCGGGGACAATGAGCAGTTCTTC,CASSLWTSGDNEQFF